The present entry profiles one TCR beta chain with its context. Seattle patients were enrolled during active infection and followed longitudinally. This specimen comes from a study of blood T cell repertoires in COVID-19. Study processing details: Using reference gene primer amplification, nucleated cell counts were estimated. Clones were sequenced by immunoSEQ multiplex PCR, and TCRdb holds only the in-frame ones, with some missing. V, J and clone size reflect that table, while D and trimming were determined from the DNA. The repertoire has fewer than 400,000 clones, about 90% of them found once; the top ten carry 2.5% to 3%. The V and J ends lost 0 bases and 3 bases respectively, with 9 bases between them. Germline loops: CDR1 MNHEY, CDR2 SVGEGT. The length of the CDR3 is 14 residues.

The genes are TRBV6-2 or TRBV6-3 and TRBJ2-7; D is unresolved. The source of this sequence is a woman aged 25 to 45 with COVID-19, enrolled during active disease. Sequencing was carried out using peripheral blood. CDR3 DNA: TGTGCCAGCAGTTACTCCTCTACGTTCTACGAGCAGTACTTC. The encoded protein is CASSYSSTFYEQYF.